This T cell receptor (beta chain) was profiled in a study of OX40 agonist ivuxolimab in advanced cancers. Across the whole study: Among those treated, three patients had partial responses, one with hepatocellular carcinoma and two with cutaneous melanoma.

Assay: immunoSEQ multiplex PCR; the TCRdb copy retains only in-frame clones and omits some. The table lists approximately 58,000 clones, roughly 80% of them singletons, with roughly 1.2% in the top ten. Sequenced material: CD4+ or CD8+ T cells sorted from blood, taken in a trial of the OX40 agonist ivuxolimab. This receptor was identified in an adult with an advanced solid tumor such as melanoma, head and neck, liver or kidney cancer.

CDR3 DNA: TGTGCCAGTATGGGGACAGGGATAAACTATGGCTACACCTTC. Its protein product is CASMGTGINYGYTF. The V call is TRBV19, the J call TRBJ1-2, with 9 bases fitting TRBD1. The CDR3 length is 14 residues. The trim removed 7 bases at V and 2 bases at J, leaving 5 bases unmatched. Germline CDR1 and CDR2: LNHDA and SQIVND (reference sequence).